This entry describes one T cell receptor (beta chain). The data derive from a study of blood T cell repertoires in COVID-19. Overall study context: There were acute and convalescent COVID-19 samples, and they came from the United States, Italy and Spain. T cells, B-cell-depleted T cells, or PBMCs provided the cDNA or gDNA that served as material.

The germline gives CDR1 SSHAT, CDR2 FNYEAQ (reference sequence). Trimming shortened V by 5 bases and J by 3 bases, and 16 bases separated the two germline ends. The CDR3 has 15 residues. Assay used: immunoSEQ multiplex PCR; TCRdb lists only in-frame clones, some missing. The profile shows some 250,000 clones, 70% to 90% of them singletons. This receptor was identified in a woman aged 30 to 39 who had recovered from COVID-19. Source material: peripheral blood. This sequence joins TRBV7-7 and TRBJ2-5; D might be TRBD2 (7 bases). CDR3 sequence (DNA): TGTGCCAGCAGCGGGGGGGCAGCAGGGGAAGAGACCCAGTACTTC. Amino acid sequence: CASSGGAAGEETQYF. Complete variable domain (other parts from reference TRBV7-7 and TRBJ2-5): GAGVSQSPRYKVTKRGQDVTLRCDPISSHATLYWYQQALGQGPEFLTYFNYEAQPDKSGLPSDRFSAERPEGSISTLTIQRTEQRDSAMYRCASSGGAAGEETQYFGPGTRLLVL.